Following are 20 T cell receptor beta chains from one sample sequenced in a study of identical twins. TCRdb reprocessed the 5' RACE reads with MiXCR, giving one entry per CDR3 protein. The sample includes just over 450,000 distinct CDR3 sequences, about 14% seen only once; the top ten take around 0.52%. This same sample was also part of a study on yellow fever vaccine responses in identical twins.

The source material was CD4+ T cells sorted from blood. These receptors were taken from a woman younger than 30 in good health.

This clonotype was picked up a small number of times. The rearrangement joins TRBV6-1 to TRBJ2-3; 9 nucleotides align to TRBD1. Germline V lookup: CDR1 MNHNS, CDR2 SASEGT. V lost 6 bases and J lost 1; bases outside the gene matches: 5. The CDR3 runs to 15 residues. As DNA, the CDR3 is TGTGCCAGCAGGCGACAGGGGGTGGGCACAGATACGCAGTATTTT. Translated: CASRRQGVGTDTQYF.

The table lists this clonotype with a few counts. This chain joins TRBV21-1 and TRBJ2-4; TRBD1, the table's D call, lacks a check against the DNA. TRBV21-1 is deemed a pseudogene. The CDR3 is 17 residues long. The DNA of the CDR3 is TGTGCCAGCAGCAAAGTTTCGGCCGGACAGGGGAAAAACATTCAGTACTTC. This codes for CASSKVSAGQGKNIQYF.

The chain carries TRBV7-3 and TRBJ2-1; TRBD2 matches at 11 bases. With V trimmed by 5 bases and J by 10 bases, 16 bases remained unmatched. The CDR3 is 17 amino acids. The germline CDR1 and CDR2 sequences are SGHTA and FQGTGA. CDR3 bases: TGTGCCAGCAGCCTCGACAATAGCGGGGGGGCCTACGGAGAGCAGTTCTTC. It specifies CASSLDNSGGAYGEQFF.

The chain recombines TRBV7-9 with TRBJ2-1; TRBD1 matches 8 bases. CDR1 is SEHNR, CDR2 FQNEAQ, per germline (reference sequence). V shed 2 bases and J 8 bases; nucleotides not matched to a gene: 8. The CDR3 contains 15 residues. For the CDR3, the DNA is TGTGCCAGCAGCTTACCAGACAGGGGAAAGGATGAGCAGTTCTTC. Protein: CASSLPDRGKDEQFF.

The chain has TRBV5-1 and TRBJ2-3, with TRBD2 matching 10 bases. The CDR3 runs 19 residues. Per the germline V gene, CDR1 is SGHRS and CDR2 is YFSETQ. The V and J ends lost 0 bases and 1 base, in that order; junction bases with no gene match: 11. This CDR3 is CASSLGGSGGPGGTDTQYF. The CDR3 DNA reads TGCGCCAGCAGCTTGGGAGGTAGCGGGGGGCCTGGCGGCACAGATACGCAGTATTTT. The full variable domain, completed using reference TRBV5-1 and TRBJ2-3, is KAGVTQTPRYLIKTRGQQVTLSCSPISGHRSVSWYQQTPGQGLQFLFEYFSETQRNKGNFPGRFSGRQFSNSRSEMNVSTLELGDSALYLCASSLGGSGGPGGTDTQYFGPGTRLTVL.

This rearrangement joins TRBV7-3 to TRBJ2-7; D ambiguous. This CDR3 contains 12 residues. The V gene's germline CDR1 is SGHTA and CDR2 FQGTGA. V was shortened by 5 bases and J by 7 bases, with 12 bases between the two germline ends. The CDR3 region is CASSANLGEQYF. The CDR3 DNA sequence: TGTGCCAGCAGCGCTAACTTGGGGGAGCAGTACTTC.

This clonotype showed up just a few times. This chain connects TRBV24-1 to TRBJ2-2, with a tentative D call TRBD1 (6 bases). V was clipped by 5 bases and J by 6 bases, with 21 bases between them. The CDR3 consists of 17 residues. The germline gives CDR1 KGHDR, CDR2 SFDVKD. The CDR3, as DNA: TGTGCCACCAGTGTCCCACAATCGTCAGGGGACCCCGGGGAGCTGTTTTTT. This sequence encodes CATSVPQSSGDPGELFF.

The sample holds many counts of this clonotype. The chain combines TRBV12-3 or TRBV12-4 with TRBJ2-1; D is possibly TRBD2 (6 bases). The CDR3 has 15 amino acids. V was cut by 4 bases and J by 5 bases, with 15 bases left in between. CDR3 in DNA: TGTGCCAGCAGTTCCGTAGCGGAGCGACACAATGAGCAGTTCTTC. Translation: CASSSVAERHNEQFF.

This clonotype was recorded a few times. For the CDR3, the DNA is TGTGCCAGCAGCCAAGATAACCCCGGGAGCTCCTATAATTCACCCCTCCACTTT. Its translation is CASSQDNPGSSYNSPLHF. The V and J genes are TRBV14 and TRBJ1-6; no clear D gene. Trimming took 0 bases from V and 0 from J, leaving 12 bases between them. Germline V gene sequence: CDR1 SGHDN, CDR2 FVKESK. The CDR3 sequence is 18 residues long.

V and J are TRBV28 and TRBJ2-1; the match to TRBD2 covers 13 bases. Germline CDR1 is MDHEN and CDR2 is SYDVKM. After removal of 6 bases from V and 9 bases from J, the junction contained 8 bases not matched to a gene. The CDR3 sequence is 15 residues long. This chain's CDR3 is CASREGTSGIGEQFF. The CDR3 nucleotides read TGTGCCAGCAGGGAAGGGACTAGCGGGATAGGTGAGCAGTTCTTC.

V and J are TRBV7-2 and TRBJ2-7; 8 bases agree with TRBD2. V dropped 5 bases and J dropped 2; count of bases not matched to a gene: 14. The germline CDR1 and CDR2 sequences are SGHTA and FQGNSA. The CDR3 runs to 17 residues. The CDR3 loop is CASSPAGGAGRAYEQYF. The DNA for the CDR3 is TGTGCCAGCAGCCCCGCGGGAGGAGCGGGTCGAGCCTACGAGCAGTACTTC.

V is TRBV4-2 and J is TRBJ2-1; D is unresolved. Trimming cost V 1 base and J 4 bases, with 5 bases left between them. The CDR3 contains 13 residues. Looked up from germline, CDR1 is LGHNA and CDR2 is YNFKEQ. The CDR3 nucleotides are TGTGCCAGCAGCCAAGGGCTTTACAATGAGCAGTTCTTC. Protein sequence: CASSQGLYNEQFF.

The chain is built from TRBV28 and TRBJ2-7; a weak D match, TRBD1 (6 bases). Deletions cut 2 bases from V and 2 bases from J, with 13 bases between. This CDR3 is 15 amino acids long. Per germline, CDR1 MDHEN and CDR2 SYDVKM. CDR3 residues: CASSLPDRPPYEQYF. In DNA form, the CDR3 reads TGTGCCAGCAGTTTACCCGACAGGCCCCCCTACGAGCAGTACTTC.

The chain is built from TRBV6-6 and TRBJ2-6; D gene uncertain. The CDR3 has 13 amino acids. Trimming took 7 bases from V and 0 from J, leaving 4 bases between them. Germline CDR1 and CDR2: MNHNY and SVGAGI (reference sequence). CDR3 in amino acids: CASILSGANVLTF. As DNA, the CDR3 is TGTGCCAGCATACTCTCTGGGGCCAACGTCCTGACTTTC.

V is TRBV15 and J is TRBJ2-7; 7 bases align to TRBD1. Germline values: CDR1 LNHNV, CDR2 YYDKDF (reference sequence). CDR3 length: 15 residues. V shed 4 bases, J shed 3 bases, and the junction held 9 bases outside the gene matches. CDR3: CATSITGAKGYEQYF. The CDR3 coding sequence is TGTGCCACCAGCATCACAGGGGCTAAAGGCTACGAGCAGTACTTC.

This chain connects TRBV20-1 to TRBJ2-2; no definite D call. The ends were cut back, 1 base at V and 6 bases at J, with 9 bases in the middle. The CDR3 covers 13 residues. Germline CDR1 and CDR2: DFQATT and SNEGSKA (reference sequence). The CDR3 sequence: CSARVSMPGELFF. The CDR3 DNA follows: TGCAGTGCTAGAGTATCCATGCCCGGGGAGCTGTTTTTT.

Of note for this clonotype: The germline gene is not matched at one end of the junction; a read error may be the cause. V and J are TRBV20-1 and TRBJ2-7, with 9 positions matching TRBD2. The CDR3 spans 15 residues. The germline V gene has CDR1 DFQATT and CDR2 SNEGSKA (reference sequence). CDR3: CSARASSGALYEQYF. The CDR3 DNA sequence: TGCAGTGCCAGAGCCTCTAGCGGGGCCCTCTACGAGCAGTACTTC.

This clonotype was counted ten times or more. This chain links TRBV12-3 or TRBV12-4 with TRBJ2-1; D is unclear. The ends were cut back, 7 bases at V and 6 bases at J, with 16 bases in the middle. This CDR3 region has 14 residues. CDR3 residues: CASKPTGVVNEQFF. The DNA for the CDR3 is TGTGCCAGCAAACCTACCGGAGTCGTCAATGAGCAGTTCTTC.

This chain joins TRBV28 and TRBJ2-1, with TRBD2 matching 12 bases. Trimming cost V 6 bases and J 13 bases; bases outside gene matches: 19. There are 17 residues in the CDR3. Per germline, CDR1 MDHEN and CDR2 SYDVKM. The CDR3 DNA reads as TGTGCCAGCAGCAGAGGACTAGCGGGATACAATCGCCATGGACAGTTCTTC. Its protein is CASSRGLAGYNRHGQFF.

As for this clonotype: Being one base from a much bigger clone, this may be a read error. CDR3 residues: CASSFSGTGTTGELIF. CDR3 nucleotides: TGTGCCAGCAGTTTCTCCGGGACAGGGACCACCGGGGAGCTGATTTTT. The genes are TRBV12-3 or TRBV12-4 and TRBJ2-2, with 9 bases lining up with TRBD1. The CDR3 extends over 16 amino acids.